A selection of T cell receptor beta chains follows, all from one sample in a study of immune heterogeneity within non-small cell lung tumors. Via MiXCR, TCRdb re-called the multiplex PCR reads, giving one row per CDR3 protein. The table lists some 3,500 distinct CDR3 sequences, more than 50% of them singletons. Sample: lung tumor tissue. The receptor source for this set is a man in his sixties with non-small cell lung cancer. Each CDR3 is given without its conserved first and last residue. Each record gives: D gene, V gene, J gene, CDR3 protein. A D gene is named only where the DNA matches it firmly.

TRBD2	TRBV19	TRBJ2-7	ASRLAGHGGSYEQY
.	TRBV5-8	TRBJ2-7	ASSLVRGSLHEQY
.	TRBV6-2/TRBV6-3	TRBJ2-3	ASSSKVAGQFTDTQY
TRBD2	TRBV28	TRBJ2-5	ASNEDRWGLAGQETQY
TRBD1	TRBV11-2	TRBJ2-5	ASSLTGQGIRLETQY
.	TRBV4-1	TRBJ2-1	ASSQERHRGSSYNEQF
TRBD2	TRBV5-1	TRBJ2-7	ASSPEAGLHYEQY
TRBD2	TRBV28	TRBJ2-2	ASSPPGLASNTGELF
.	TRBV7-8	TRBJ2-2	ASSLVGANTGELF
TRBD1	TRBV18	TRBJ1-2	ASSPRTGNMGGYT
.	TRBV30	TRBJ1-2	AWIRYYYGYT
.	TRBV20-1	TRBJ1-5	SARASLGYSNQPQH
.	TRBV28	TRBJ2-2	ASKANGGAGELF
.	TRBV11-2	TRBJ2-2	AVAVANTGELF
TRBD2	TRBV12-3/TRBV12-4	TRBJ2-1	ASRITSGEQF
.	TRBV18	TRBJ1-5	ASSRQGPPQH
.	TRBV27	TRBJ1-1	ASSWSIYTEAF
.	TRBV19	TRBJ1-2	ASSINWAAENFNYGYT
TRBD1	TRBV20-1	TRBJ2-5	SAYRGDKETQY
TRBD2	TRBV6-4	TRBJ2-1	ASSDSTSGAYNEQF
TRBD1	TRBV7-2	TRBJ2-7	ASSLEEYRGSEQY
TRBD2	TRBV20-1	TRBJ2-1	SVRRRLAGSYNEQF
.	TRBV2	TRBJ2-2	ASSKDGANTGELF
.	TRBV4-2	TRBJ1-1	ASGHIDNEAF
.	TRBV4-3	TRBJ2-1	ASSQDSSSSYNEQF
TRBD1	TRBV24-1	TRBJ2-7	ATSDPGQESGEQY
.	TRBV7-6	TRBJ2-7	ASSQAVGEQY
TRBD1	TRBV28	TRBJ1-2	ASSFGQGRGYT
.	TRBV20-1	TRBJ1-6	SARQESSYNSPLH
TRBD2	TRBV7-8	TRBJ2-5	ASSRASGAQETQY
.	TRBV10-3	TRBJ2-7	AIGGAWGEQY
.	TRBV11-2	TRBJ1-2	ASSPGRRGNYGYT
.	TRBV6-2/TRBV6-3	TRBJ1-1	ASRDIGDLSEAF
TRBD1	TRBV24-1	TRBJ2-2	ATSDPGTGTTGELF
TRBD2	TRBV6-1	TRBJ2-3	ASSRLAGSRDTQY
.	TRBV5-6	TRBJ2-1	ASSLGLNNEQF
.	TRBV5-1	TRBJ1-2	ASSPGDFNYGYT
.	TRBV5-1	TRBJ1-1	ASSPDQTTQVF
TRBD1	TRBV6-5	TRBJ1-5	ASSYRQGGQPQH
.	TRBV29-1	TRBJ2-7	SVAGPDEQY
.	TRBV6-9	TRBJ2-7	ASSYRADYEQY
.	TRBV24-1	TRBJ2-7	ATSDNARHYEQY
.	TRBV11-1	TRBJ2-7	ASSLSGTYYEQY
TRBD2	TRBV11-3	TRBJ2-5	ASSGSGGETQY
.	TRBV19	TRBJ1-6	ASSSRGNSPLH
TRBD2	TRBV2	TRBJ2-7	ASSPTTSGRVFYEQY
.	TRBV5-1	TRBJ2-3	ASSWGTATSTDTQY
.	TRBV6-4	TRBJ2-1	ANPLGNEQF
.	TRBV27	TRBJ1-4	ASRIKGNPQRNEKLF
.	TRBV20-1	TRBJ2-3	SARPNLGNSGPRTDTQY
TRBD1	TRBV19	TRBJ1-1	ASGQGRLRAF
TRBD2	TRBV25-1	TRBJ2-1	ASSDSEPTSGQPNEQF
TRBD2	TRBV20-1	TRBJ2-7	SARPIAGVHDEQY
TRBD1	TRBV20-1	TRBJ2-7	SAVASLGTGDPYEQY
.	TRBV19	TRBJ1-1	ASSTPGRATSTEAF
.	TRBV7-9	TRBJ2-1	ASSLMGGVYNEQF
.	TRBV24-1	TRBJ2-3	ATSDFDRSLITDTQY